Listed below are T cell receptor beta chains from one sample, sequenced in a study of blood T cell repertoires in COVID-19. Measured with immunoSEQ multiplex PCR; TCRdb has only the in-frame clones, and not every one. The table lists some 130,000 clones, 70% to 85% of them singletons. Sequencing was done on a sample of peripheral blood. The receptors originated from a man aged 60-69 years who had recovered from COVID-19. CDR3s include the opening cysteine and the closing phenylalanine or tryptophan. D genes are given only for firm matches. Rows may omit the clone size; those that give it use once, few, many or a size class.

. TRBJ2-2 TRBV5-1 TRBD2 TGCGCCAGCAGCTTGGAGGGACTAGCCAACACCGGGGAGCTGTTTTTT CASSLEGLANTGELFF
few TRBJ2-3 TRBV27 TRBD1 TGTGCCAGCAGTGCCGGGACAGGGCGAGCAGATACGCAGTATTTT CASSAGTGRADTQYF
. TRBJ2-7 TRBV7-6 TRBD1 TGTGCCAGCAGCCCAGGGGGGACAGGAATAACCTACGAGCAGTACTTC CASSPGGTGITYEQYF
. TRBJ1-6 TRBV7-2 . TGTGCCAGCAGCCTACCCCCAGGTTCACCCCTCCACTTT CASSLPPGSPLHF
. TRBJ2-7 TRBV30 TRBD2 TGTGCCTGGAGACCGAGACAGGTGCCCTTCTTAGCGGGAGTCGGCGAGCAGTACTTC CAWRPRQVPFLAGVGEQYF
few TRBJ1-2 TRBV3-1/TRBV3-2 TRBD1 TGTGCCAGCAGCCAAGAGGGCAGGGGGAACTATGGCTACACCTTC CASSQEGRGNYGYTF
. TRBJ2-5 TRBV5-1 TRBD2 TGCGCCAGCAGCGGTGGGACTAGCGGGAGCGGGGGGACCCAGTACTTC CASSGGTSGSGGTQYF
. TRBJ2-1 TRBV28 . TGTGCCAGCCGAGACAGCTCCTACAATGAGCAGTTCTTC CASRDSSYNEQFF
. TRBJ2-5 TRBV3-1/TRBV3-2 . TGTGCCAGCAGCCAGGGACATGGGGCCAGAGAGACCCAGTACTTC CASSQGHGARETQYF
. TRBJ2-1 TRBV19 TRBD2 TGTGCCAGTAGTACGGGACTAGCGGGAGTTGGGAAGAACAATGAGCAGTTCTTC CASSTGLAGVGKNNEQFF
few TRBJ2-1 TRBV7-2 TRBD2 TGTGCCAGCAAGACTAGCGGCATGAACAATGAGCAGTTCTTC CASKTSGMNNEQFF
. TRBJ1-5 TRBV19 TRBD1 TGTGCCAGCAAGGTTCCGGGACAGCGGTATCAGCCCCAGCATTTT CASKVPGQRYQPQHF
. TRBJ2-3 TRBV30 . TGTGCCTGGAGCCGTTTGCTATTCACAGATACGCAGTATTTT CAWSRLLFTDTQYF
. TRBJ1-6 TRBV28 . TGTGCCAGCAGTGACCGTAGCATTTATAATTCACCCCTCCACTTT CASSDRSIYNSPLHF
. TRBJ1-4 TRBV25-1 . TGTGCCAGCAGCCCGTCTAATGAAAAACTGTTTTTT CASSPSNEKLFF
few TRBJ1-5 TRBV5-1 . TGCGCCAGCAGCTTGGCAGGGGCCGGTGAGCCCCAGCATTTT CASSLAGAGEPQHF
once TRBJ1-1 TRBV2 TRBD1 TGTGCCAGCGCCCCCCGCACAGGGGACACTGAAGCTTTCTTT CASAPRTGDTEAFF
. TRBJ1-2 TRBV6-6 . TGTGCCAGCAGATCTGGGGGGGCCGACTATGGCTACACCTTC CASRSGGADYGYTF
. TRBJ1-5 TRBV19 TRBD1 TGTGCCACCGGACAGGGGCGAAATCAGCCCCAGCATTTT CATGQGRNQPQHF
. TRBJ2-5 TRBV30 TRBD2 TGTGCCTGCCCCGGGGGGGGGCAAGAGACCCAGTACTTC CACPGGGQETQYF
. TRBJ2-1 TRBV4-2 . TGTGCCAGCAGCCAAGATAAGACAGACTACAATGAGCAGTTCTTC CASSQDKTDYNEQFF
few TRBJ2-3 TRBV18 . TGTGCCAGCTCACCACCCATCACAGATACGCAGTATTTT CASSPPITDTQYF
few TRBJ2-2 TRBV9 TRBD2 TGTGCCAGCAGCGAGGGACTAGCGGGAGCGGGCGGGGAGCTGTTTTTT CASSEGLAGAGGELFF
. TRBJ2-7 TRBV7-2 . TGTGCCAGCAGTCTCGGGGGGCGGGACTACGAGCAGTACTTC CASSLGGRDYEQYF
. TRBJ2-5 TRBV29-1 TRBD2 TGCAGCGTTGAAGTAGCGGGAAAGACCCAGTACTTC CSVEVAGKTQYF
. TRBJ2-4 TRBV5-1 TRBD2 TGCGCCAGCAGCGCGGGACTAGCGGGGGTAGAGGGCAAAAACATTCAGTACTTC CASSAGLAGVEGKNIQYF
. TRBJ2-1 TRBV29-1 . TGCAGCGCCAGCGGCGGCGGATACTACAATGAGCAGTTCTTC CSASGGGYYNEQFF
. TRBJ1-6 TRBV5-1 . TGCGCCAGCAGCTTGGGACATCGTAATTCACCCCTCCACTTT CASSLGHRNSPLHF
. TRBJ1-1 TRBV19 . TGTGCCAGTAGGACACAGGCAACGAACACTGAAGCTTTCTTT CASRTQATNTEAFF
. TRBJ1-6 TRBV5-1 . TGCGCCAGCAGCCAAGATGGACAAAAAAATTCACCCCTCCACTTT CASSQDGQKNSPLHF
few TRBJ1-1 TRBV7-2 . TGTGCCAGCAGCCTTTTCGGGCCGGGGACTGAAGCTTTCTTT CASSLFGPGTEAFF
. TRBJ2-7 TRBV6-5 . TGTGCCAGCAGAGACGCGGGGGCCAAGACCTACGAGCAGTACTTC CASRDAGAKTYEQYF
. TRBJ2-5 TRBV11-1 TRBD1 TGTGCCAGCAGCCTCGACAGGGTGCAAGAGACCCAGTACTTC CASSLDRVQETQYF
. TRBJ2-5 TRBV24-1 . TGTGCCACCAGTGATTTTAGAGGGGGAGGGAGTAAAGAGACCCAGTACTTC CATSDFRGGGSKETQYF
. TRBJ1-1 TRBV6-2/TRBV6-3 . TGTGCCAGCAGTTACGAGCTTAAAGCTTTCTTT CASSYELKAFF
. TRBJ1-4 TRBV28 TRBD1 TGTGCCAGCAGTGCCTCCCAGGGGGCTAGTGAAAAACTGTTTTTT CASSASQGASEKLFF
. TRBJ1-6 TRBV7-2 TRBD1 TGTGCCAGCAGCGCTACAGGGGGTAATTCACCCCTCCACTTT CASSATGGNSPLHF
. TRBJ2-5 TRBV28 TRBD2 TGTGCCAGCAGTTTGCCAGCGGGGGTTCAAGAGACCCAGTACTTC CASSLPAGVQETQYF
. TRBJ1-5 TRBV19 TRBD1 TGTGCCAGTCAAGGGGCAGGGGGTTCGGGGCAGCCCCAGCATTTT CASQGAGGSGQPQHF
. TRBJ2-3 TRBV19 . TGTGCCAGTAGTCCGACAGCGACAGATACGCAGTATTTT CASSPTATDTQYF
. TRBJ1-2 TRBV5-4 . TGTGCCAGCAGCGAACGGGGTTCGGGTGGCTATGGCTACACCTTC CASSERGSGGYGYTF
few TRBJ1-2 TRBV7-3 TRBD1 TGTGCCAGCAGCCTAAGCGTCGGACAGGGAGATGGCTACACCTTC CASSLSVGQGDGYTF
. TRBJ1-5 TRBV2 TRBD1 TGTGCCAGCCAGTTTGGGCAGGCCAGGGGGCAGCCCCAGCATTTT CASQFGQARGQPQHF
. TRBJ2-5 TRBV30 . TGTGCCTGGAGCCGAGGGGGAGAGACCCAGTACTTC CAWSRGGETQYF
. TRBJ1-2 TRBV7-9 . TGTGCCAGCAGCTTTGACGGTGGGGAGAATGGCTACACCTTC CASSFDGGENGYTF
. TRBJ2-2 TRBV6-4 . TGTGCCAGCAGGGGGCCCGACGGGGAGCTGTTTTTT CASRGPDGELFF
. TRBJ2-1 TRBV19 . TGTGCCAGTAGTTTCTTTGGGAGTGAGCAGTTCTTC CASSFFGSEQFF
once TRBJ2-3 TRBV5-8 TRBD1 TGTGCCAGCAGCCCAGGCCTAACAGGGGGCGCCGGCACAGATACGCAGTATTTT CASSPGLTGGAGTDTQYF
. TRBJ2-7 TRBV5-1 . TGCGCCAGCAGCTTGGCCGTTCGCAGGGTCAACGAGCAGTACTTC CASSLAVRRVNEQYF
. TRBJ2-1 TRBV2 TRBD2 TGTGCCAGCAGTGAAGCGCTTCTTGGGACTAGCGACAATGAGCAGTTCTTC CASSEALLGTSDNEQFF
once TRBJ2-5 TRBV6-1 . TGTGCCAGCAGTGAAGGAGGGACAAAGGGAGAGACCCAGTACTTC CASSEGGTKGETQYF
once TRBJ1-2 TRBV7-3 TRBD1 TGTGCCAGCAGCCAGGGCGCAGGGACAGCTACTAGTGGCTACACCTTC CASSQGAGTATSGYTF
. TRBJ1-4 TRBV30 TRBD1 TGTGCCTGGAGCCTACAGGGGCAGGGCGAAAAACTGTTTTTT CAWSLQGQGEKLFF
few TRBJ1-1 TRBV30 . TGTGCCTGGAGTTACGGGGGTACTGAAGCTTTCTTT CAWSYGGTEAFF
. TRBJ2-5 TRBV7-2 . TGTGCCAGCAGCTTAGTGGCCAGTTTACAGGAGACCCAGTACTTC CASSLVASLQETQYF
few TRBJ2-7 TRBV28 TRBD2 TGTGCCAGCAGTTTATACGGGACTAGCGGGGGGGCCTCGGACGAGCAGTACTTC CASSLYGTSGGASDEQYF
. TRBJ1-4 TRBV7-9 . TGTGCCAGCAGTGAGGGCTTGCTGGGGGAAAAACTGTTTTTT CASSEGLLGEKLFF
. TRBJ1-6 TRBV19 TRBD1 TGTGCCAGTACGGCCGGGACAGGGCACAATTCACCCCTCCACTTT CASTAGTGHNSPLHF
. TRBJ2-5 TRBV11-2 . TGTGCCAGCAGCTTTGTTTTGGGGCTCGGGGAGACCCAGTACTTC CASSFVLGLGETQYF